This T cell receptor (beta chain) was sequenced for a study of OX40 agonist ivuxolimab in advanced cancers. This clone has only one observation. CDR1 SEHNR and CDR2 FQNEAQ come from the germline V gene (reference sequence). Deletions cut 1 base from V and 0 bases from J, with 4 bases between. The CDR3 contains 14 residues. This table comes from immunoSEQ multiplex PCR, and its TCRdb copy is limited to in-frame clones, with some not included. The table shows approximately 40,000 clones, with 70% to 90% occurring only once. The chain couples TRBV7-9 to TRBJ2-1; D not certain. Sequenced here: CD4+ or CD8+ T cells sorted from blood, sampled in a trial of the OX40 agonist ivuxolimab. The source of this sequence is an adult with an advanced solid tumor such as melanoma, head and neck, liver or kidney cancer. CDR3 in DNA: TGTGCCAGCAGCTTAGAGAGCTCCTACAATGAGCAGTTCTTC. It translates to CASSLESSYNEQFF.